This T cell receptor beta chain was profiled in a study of glioma-infiltrating T cells after dendritic cell vaccination. Germline lookup yields CDR1 PRHDT and CDR2 FYEKMQ (reference sequence). Between the trimmed V and J ends, which lost 1 base and 4 bases, there was a span of 13 bases. This CDR3 is built from 15 residues. Described time point: after dendritic cell vaccination, including at tumor progression/relapse. This clone was counted only a few times. Method: immunoSEQ multiplex PCR; TCRdb's copy keeps in-frame clones and lacks some. The sample consists of tens of thousands of clones, around 86% of them appearing once.

The sample in question was blood, obtained after dendritic cell vaccination. The chain carries TRBV13 and TRBJ2-5; D is unclear. This receptor was identified in a human donor with glioblastoma. CDR3 in DNA: TGTGCCAGCAGCTTAGTCCCTCCATGGCCAGAGACCCAGTACTTC. As protein: CASSLVPPWPETQYF.